The present entry profiles one T cell receptor delta chain with its context. The amino acid sequence in TCRdb belongs to a much larger clone and departs from this DNA's translation at residue 7, likely a sequencing read error; the sequence shown is translated from the DNA. Germline CDR1 and CDR2: TSWWSYY and QGS. This CDR3 has 16 residues. The J segment lost 0 bases and the V segment lost 4 bases, leaving 7 bases of the junction unmatched. This sample was included in a study of human gamma delta and Vdelta1 T cells. TCRdb re-called the PCR reads with CATT. This table has fewer than 7,000 delta-chain clones, about 8.4% appearing once.

V gene TRDV1 combines with J gene TRDJ1; 8 nucleotides agree with TRDD3. The source material was naive CD27+ Vdelta1 gamma-delta T cells from blood. This sequence was found in a human donor in good health. This CDR3 reads CALGASWGTYTDKLIF. In nucleotides, the CDR3 is TGTGCTCTTGGGGCCAGCTGGGGGACGTACACCGATAAACTCATCTTT.